The rows below give T cell receptor beta chains drawn from one sample of a study of T cells in localized non-small cell lung cancer. Data came from immunoSEQ multiplex PCR; TCRdb stores just in-frame clones and leaves some out. The sample has roughly 64,000 clones; approximately 80% are singletons. Sequenced material: PBMCs, taken before any cancer treatment. The source is a man aged 40 to 75 with stage II lung adenocarcinoma. The CDR3 runs from the conserved cysteine through the conserved F or W. Fields, in order: clone size, D gene, J gene, V gene, CDR3 DNA, CDR3 protein. The D gene is left open where the match is weak. Not every row has a clone size; where given, it reads once, few, many or a size class.

-	-	TRBJ2-3	TRBV25-1	TGTGCCAGCAGTGCCCTGGACAGTTACACAGATACGCAGTATTTT	CASSALDSYTDTQYF
-	TRBD1	TRBJ1-5	TRBV7-2	TGTGCCAGCAGCCGAGACAGGGGGAATCAGCCCCAGCATTTT	CASSRDRGNQPQHF
-	-	TRBJ1-1	TRBV6-1	TGTGCCAGCAGTGAAGGTTCGGCCAACACTGAAGCTTTCTTT	CASSEGSANTEAFF
-	-	TRBJ1-1	TRBV7-3	TGTGCCAGCAGCTCCGGGCCGGACACTGAAGCTTTCTTT	CASSSGPDTEAFF
-	TRBD1	TRBJ1-3	TRBV30	TGTGCCTGGAGATATAGACAGGGATCTGGAAACACCATATATTTT	CAWRYRQGSGNTIYF
-	-	TRBJ1-5	TRBV7-9	TGTGCCAGCAGCCAAGATAGTCAGCCCCAGCATTTT	CASSQDSQPQHF
-	TRBD2	TRBJ2-1	TRBV13	TGTGCCAGCAGCTTAAGAACTAGCGGGAATGACAATGAGCAGTTCTTC	CASSLRTSGNDNEQFF
-	-	TRBJ2-6	TRBV18	TGTGCCAGCTCTCCACCGGGCAGGGCTGGGGCCAACGTCCTGACTTTC	CASSPPGRAGANVLTF
few	-	TRBJ2-7	TRBV5-4	TGTGCCAGCAGCCTGGACCTAGGGAGCTCCTACGAGCAGTACTTC	CASSLDLGSSYEQYF
-	-	TRBJ2-3	TRBV7-8	TGTGCCAGCAGCTTACGGTACCGGGACTCTAGCACAGATACGCAGTATTTT	CASSLRYRDSSTDTQYF
-	TRBD2	TRBJ2-1	TRBV7-8	TGTGCCAGCAGCGACCGTTTGGGCGGGAGCTCCTACTACAATGAGCAGTTCTTC	CASSDRLGGSSYYNEQFF
-	-	TRBJ2-1	TRBV7-2	TGTGCCAGCAGCTTAATGGGGCGGGATTGGTCCTACAATGAGCAGTTCTTC	CASSLMGRDWSYNEQFF
-	TRBD2	TRBJ2-3	TRBV5-6	TGTGCCAGCAGCTTACGCATAGCGGGAAGCACAGATACGCAGTATTTT	CASSLRIAGSTDTQYF
-	-	TRBJ1-1	TRBV7-2	TGTGCCAGCAGCTTAGAAGGAGTTGACAGATGGACTGAAGCTTTCTTT	CASSLEGVDRWTEAFF
few	TRBD1	TRBJ1-2	TRBV5-1	TGCGCCAGCAGCCCGGGGGACAGCCAAAACTATGGCTACACCTTC	CASSPGDSQNYGYTF
-	-	TRBJ2-5	TRBV7-8	TGTGCCAGCAGCTTCAGCCCCCGAGGAGAGACCCAGTACTTC	CASSFSPRGETQYF
few	TRBD1	TRBJ1-5	TRBV6-1	TGTGCCAGCAGTTTACAGGGGACTGAGCCCCAGCATTTT	CASSLQGTEPQHF
-	TRBD1	TRBJ2-1	TRBV30	TGTGCCTGGAGGCCGACAGGGAATAACAATGAGCAGTTCTTC	CAWRPTGNNNEQFF
many	-	TRBJ2-2	TRBV30	TGTGCCTGGAGTGAGGGCGTCGGGGAGCTGTTTTTT	CAWSEGVGELFF
few	-	TRBJ1-1	TRBV5-1	TGCGCCAGCAGTCAGGGGAGGACTGAAGCTTTCTTT	CASSQGRTEAFF
once	-	TRBJ2-7	TRBV7-9	TGTGCCAGCAGCTTAGCGCTGGGGGGCGAGCAGTACTTC	CASSLALGGEQYF
-	TRBD1	TRBJ1-2	TRBV2	TGTGCCAGCAGTACCTCCGACAGGGACGGCGGCTACACCTTC	CASSTSDRDGGYTF
-	-	TRBJ2-7	TRBV5-5	TGTGCCAGCAGCGTATTAACAGGGCCGGGCGAGCAGTACTTC	CASSVLTGPGEQYF
-	-	TRBJ1-5	TRBV2	TGTGCCAGCAGTAACCTTAGACAGGAAAGTCAGCCCCAGCATTTT	CASSNLRQESQPQHF
once	TRBD2	TRBJ2-1	TRBV30	TGTGCCTGGAACCCCGGACTAGCGGGGGGGCAGTTCTTC	CAWNPGLAGGQFF
-	TRBD2	TRBJ2-5	TRBV7-2	TGTGCCAGCAGCCTGGGACTAGCGGGAGTCCGGGAGACCCAGTACTTC	CASSLGLAGVRETQYF
-	-	TRBJ1-1	TRBV7-9	TGTGCCAGCAGCCACCGGGACATTTACATGAACACTGAAGCTTTCTTT	CASSHRDIYMNTEAFF
-	-	TRBJ2-6	TRBV5-1	TGCGCCAGCAGCTTGACCGTCTCTGGGGCCAACGTCCTGACTTTC	CASSLTVSGANVLTF
-	-	TRBJ1-2	TRBV5-5	TGTGCCAGCAGCTTGTACCCTGACGGGGGCTACACCTTC	CASSLYPDGGYTF
-	-	TRBJ1-3	TRBV25-1	TGTGCCAGCACCTTCTCTGGAAACACCATATATTTT	CASTFSGNTIYF
-	-	TRBJ2-7	TRBV5-1	TGCGCCAGCAGCTCTATCCCAGCTACGACCTACGAGCAGTACTTC	CASSSIPATTYEQYF
-	-	TRBJ1-5	TRBV7-9	TGTGCCAGCAGCTCAACTCTCAGCGGTCAGGCCCAGCATTTT	CASSSTLSGQAQHF
-	-	TRBJ2-5	TRBV15	TGTGCCACCAGCAACCACATAGAAGAGACCCAGTACTTC	CATSNHIEETQYF
once	-	TRBJ2-3	TRBV6-5	TGTGCCAGCAGTGAGTCTACAGATACGCAGTATTTT	CASSESTDTQYF
-	-	TRBJ1-3	TRBV29-1	TGCAGCGTTGGTGAAAACACCATATATTTT	CSVGENTIYF
-	-	TRBJ2-2	TRBV2	TGTGCCAGCAGTGAGGACCTCCGGGCGGACGGGGAGCTGTTTTTT	CASSEDLRADGELFF
few	-	TRBJ2-7	TRBV5-8	TGTGCCAGCAGCTTGGAATGGGGGGTAGGAAACGAGCAGTACTTC	CASSLEWGVGNEQYF
few	TRBD2	TRBJ2-1	TRBV7-2	TGTGCCAGCAGCTCGAGCGGGAGTATCTACAATGAGCAGTTCTTC	CASSSSGSIYNEQFF
-	TRBD1	TRBJ1-2	TRBV13	TGTGCCAGCAGCTTAGCCGGGACAGCAATAACCTATGGCTACACCTTC	CASSLAGTAITYGYTF
-	-	TRBJ1-3	TRBV11-2	TGTGCCAGCAGCTTTCTTGACAGTTCTGGAAACACCATATATTTT	CASSFLDSSGNTIYF